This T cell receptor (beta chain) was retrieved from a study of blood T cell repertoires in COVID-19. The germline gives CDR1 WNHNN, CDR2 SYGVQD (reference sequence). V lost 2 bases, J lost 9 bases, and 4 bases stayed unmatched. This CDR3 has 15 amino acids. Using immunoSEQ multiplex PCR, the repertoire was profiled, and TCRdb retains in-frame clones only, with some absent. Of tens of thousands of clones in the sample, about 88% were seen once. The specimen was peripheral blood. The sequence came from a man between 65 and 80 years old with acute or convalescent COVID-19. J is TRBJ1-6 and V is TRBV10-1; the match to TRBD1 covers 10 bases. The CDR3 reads CASSEGTGERSPLHF. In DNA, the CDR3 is TGCGCCAGCAGTGAGGGGACAGGGGAGCGTTCACCCCTCCACTTT.